The present TCR beta chain was sequenced within a study of early T cells in non-severe SARS-CoV-2 infection. Study information: Bulk RNA isolated from unsorted whole blood underwent sequencing; chains were not paired. General study results and limits: The study's VDJdb matching favored anti-spike CD8 responses and missed private and CD4 specificities.

This clonotype was counted once. The antigen is unknown. V lost 5 bases and J lost 9; bases outside the gene matches: 8. Per the germline V gene, CDR1 is SGHTA and CDR2 is FQGNSA. The CDR3 runs to 16 residues. Individual cDNA molecules received unique molecular identifiers during library preparation. TCRdb recomputed calls from the 5' RACE reads with MiXCR, one row per CDR3 protein. The repertoire consists of roughly 75,000 distinct CDR3 sequences, with 7.5% to 10% occurring once and the leading ten covering more than 4.5%. The source is an adult who was a healthcare worker with PCR-confirmed SARS-CoV-2 infection or an uninfected control (not recorded which). The chain carries TRBV7-2 and TRBJ2-1; 15 bases map to TRBD2. The specimen was whole blood. The CDR3: CASSPGGLAGGSEQFF. CDR3 DNA sequence: TGTGCCAGCAGCCCAGGAGGACTAGCGGGAGGGAGTGAGCAGTTCTTC.